Following are 30 T cell receptor beta chains from one sample sequenced in a study of identical twins. Each CDR3 protein is one row after TCRdb ran MiXCR on the 5' RACE reads. The repertoire holds about 280,000 distinct CDR3 sequences, with approximately 8.5% as singletons. The sample was also reused in another study, on yellow fever vaccine responses in identical twins.

Sequencing was performed on memory (CD45RO+) T cells sorted from blood. All receptors derive from a woman between 18 and 29 years old in good health.

In its sample, this clonotype was seen many times. The chain uses TRBV12-3 or TRBV12-4 and TRBJ2-6; D call uncertain. Trimming pared 3 bases from V and 3 bases from J, leaving 6 bases between. The CDR3 has 14 amino acids. CDR3 sequence reads: CASSFSGGANVLTF. DNA for the CDR3: TGTGCCAGCAGTTTTTCCGGTGGGGCCAACGTCCTGACTTTC.

This clonotype was seen more than once but under ten times. The rearrangement links TRBV27 to TRBJ2-1; D uncertain. This CDR3 comprises 16 residues. Germline values: CDR1 MNHEY, CDR2 SMNVEV (reference sequence). Trimming left V 5 bases short and J 2 bases short, with 16 bases between. CDR3 sequence (DNA): TGTGCCAGCAGTCGAAAGGCCCTTGCGGCCTACAATGAGCAGTTCTTC. Protein product: CASSRKALAAYNEQFF.

In this sample, this clonotype turned up many times. V usage is TRBV7-9 and J usage is TRBJ2-1; TRBD2 matches 8 bases. V lost 8 bases, J lost 7 bases, and 4 bases stayed unmatched. The CDR3 extends over 12 amino acids. From germline, CDR1 is SEHNR and CDR2 FQNEAQ (reference sequence). This CDR3 reads CASGTSRNEQFF. CDR3 sequence (DNA): TGTGCCAGCGGGACTAGTCGGAATGAGCAGTTCTTC.

The rearrangement links TRBV3-1 to TRBJ2-3; the D is unclear. The germline V gene has CDR1 LGHDT and CDR2 YNNKEL (reference sequence). The CDR3 runs to 13 residues. V lost 4 bases, J lost 7 bases, and 12 bases lay in between. Written as DNA, the CDR3 is TGTGCCAGCAGCCCCATCGGACGGTATACGCAGTATTTT. Residues: CASSPIGRYTQYF.

V usage is TRBV27 and J usage is TRBJ1-6, with no clear D. Trimming left V 6 bases short and J 6 bases short, with 15 bases between. The V gene's germline CDR1 is MNHEY and CDR2 SMNVEV (reference sequence). This CDR3 is 15 amino acids long. The CDR3 DNA follows: TGTGCCAGCAGCACCTTCGACTACACTAATTCACCCCTCCACTTT. It yields the protein CASSTFDYTNSPLHF.

This clonotype has ten or more counts. The chain combines TRBV10-3 with TRBJ2-7; 10 bases align to TRBD2. CDR1 is ENHRY, CDR2 SYGVKD, per germline. The J segment lost 5 bases and the V segment lost 3 bases, leaving 7 bases of the junction unmatched. This CDR3 comprises 15 residues. DNA for the CDR3: TGTGCCATCAGTGATGGTGCACTAGCGGGAAACGAGCAGTACTTC. Its translation: CAISDGALAGNEQYF.

The CDR3 nucleotides are TGTGCCAGCAGCTTACTAGCGGGGGGGCGAGGCGAGCAGTTCTTC. It specifies CASSLLAGGRGEQFF. The gene calls are TRBV7-2 and TRBJ2-1; TRBD2 matches at 12 bases. This CDR3 spans 15 amino acids. The germline V gene encodes CDR1 SGHTA and CDR2 FQGNSA. The trim removed 2 bases at V and 10 bases at J, leaving 6 bases unmatched.

J is TRBJ2-1 and V is TRBV2; D may correspond to TRBD1 or TRBD2 (6 bases each). CDR1 and CDR2 (germline): SNHLY, FYNNEI. The CDR3 length is 15 residues. V was pared by 7 bases and J by 2 bases, with 15 bases between. The chain's CDR3 is CASNGGGEAYNEQFF. In DNA, the CDR3 is TGTGCCAGCAACGGAGGGGGAGAAGCCTACAATGAGCAGTTCTTC. The full variable domain, with the rest looked up from reference TRBV2 and TRBJ2-1, is EPEVTQTPSHQVTQMGQEVILRCVPISNHLYFYWYRQILGQKVEFLVSFYNNEISEKSEIFDDQFSVERPDGSNFTLKIRSTKLEDSAMYFCASNGGGEAYNEQFFGPGTRLTVL.

The chain is built from TRBV24-1 and TRBJ2-3; 10 bases align to TRBD2. CDR1 KGHDR and CDR2 SFDVKD come from the germline V gene. The J segment lost 11 bases and the V segment lost 3 bases, leaving 7 bases of the junction unmatched. This CDR3 is built from 14 residues. CDR3 sequence (DNA): TGTGCCACCAGTGATATACGGACTAGCGGATGGCAGTATTTT. It yields the protein CATSDIRTSGWQYF.

The chain carries TRBV13 and TRBJ2-1, with 7 positions matching TRBD1. Trimming removed 5 bases from V and 7 bases from J; junction bases left unmatched: 5. CDR3 length equals 13 residues. The germline CDR1 and CDR2 sequences are PRHDT and FYEKMQ (reference sequence). The CDR3 loop is CASSPRGLNEQFF. The CDR3 nucleotides are TGTGCCAGCAGCCCCAGGGGGTTAAATGAGCAGTTCTTC.

This chain connects TRBV3-1 to TRBJ2-3, with TRBD2 identical over 9 bases. V was clipped by 2 bases and J by 5 bases; unmatched bases: 17. The CDR3 loop spans 19 amino acids. Germline CDR1 is LGHDT and CDR2 is YNNKEL (reference sequence). Written as DNA, the CDR3 is TGTGCCAGCAGCCAACCCACGAATACACTAGCGGGCTGGGGAGATACGCAGTATTTT. Amino acid sequence: CASSQPTNTLAGWGDTQYF.

This clonotype has more than one count but fewer than ten. The V call is TRBV20-1, the J call TRBJ2-2, with 7 nucleotides matching TRBD1. With 4 bases clipped from V and 6 bases from J, the junction kept 14 bases outside the gene matches. The CDR3 is 16 residues long. CDR1 is DFQATT, CDR2 SNEGSKA, per germline (reference sequence). CDR3 residues: CSAISRRGGLAGELFF. Written as DNA, the CDR3 is TGCAGTGCTATCTCGCGGCGAGGGGGCCTCGCCGGGGAGCTGTTTTTT.

This clonotype was seen at least ten times. A read error may produce the germline difference seen at one junction end. This chain uses TRBV7-8 with TRBJ2-7; 9 nucleotides line up with TRBD2. CDR3 size: 18 residues. Germline lookup yields CDR1 SGHVS and CDR2 FQNEAQ. CDR3 DNA sequence: TGTGCCAGCATCCCTAACCTAGCGGGACACACTACCTCCTCCGAGCAGTACTTC. It translates to CASIPNLAGHTTSSEQYF.

This clonotype was counted at least ten times. This chain joins TRBV20-1 and TRBJ1-1; the D is unclear. V lost 2 bases and J lost 7, with 8 bases in between. Germline CDR1 is DFQATT and CDR2 is SNEGSKA (reference sequence). This CDR3 contains 11 residues. In nucleotides, the CDR3 is TGCAGTGCTAGAAAAAATAATGAAGCTTTCTTT. Translating it yields CSARKNNEAFF.

This sequence joins TRBV7-9 and TRBJ2-6; D is possibly TRBD1 or TRBD2 (5 bases each). Germline V gives CDR1 SEHNR, CDR2 FQNEAQ (reference sequence). This CDR3 contains 16 residues. Between the trimmed V and J ends, which lost 5 bases and 0 bases, there was a span of 11 bases. This CDR3 reads CASSKLGVSGANVLTF. The CDR3 DNA reads as TGTGCCAGCAGCAAACTGGGGGTCTCTGGGGCCAACGTCCTGACTTTC. The whole variable domain, filled in from reference TRBV7-9 and TRBJ2-6, reads DTGVSQNPRHKITKRGQNVTFRCDPISEHNRLYWYRQTLGQGPEFLTYFQNEAQLEKSRLLSDRFSAERPKGSFSTLEIQRTEQGDSAMYLCASSKLGVSGANVLTFGAGSRLTVL.

In its sample, this clonotype was seen many times. V and J are TRBV19 and TRBJ1-1, with a tentative D call TRBD1 (6 bases). V was trimmed by 0 bases and J by 0 bases, leaving 8 bases between them. The CDR3 totals 15 residues. Per the germline V gene, CDR1 is LNHDA and CDR2 is SQIVND (reference sequence). CDR3 bases: TGTGCCAGTAGTATAGACGGGGGCATGAACACTGAAGCTTTCTTT. It codes for CASSIDGGMNTEAFF. Complete variable domain (other parts from reference TRBV19 and TRBJ1-1): DGGITQSPKYLFRKEGQNVTLSCEQNLNHDAMYWYRQDPGQGLRLIYYSQIVNDFQKGDIAEGYSVSREKKESFPLTVTSAQKNPTAFYLCASSIDGGMNTEAFFGQGTRLTVV.

This clonotype was found many times. CDR3 nucleotide sequence: TGTGCCAGCAGCCCCGAACCCTCCTCCGGGGAGCTGTTTTTT. This sequence encodes CASSPEPSSGELFF. The chain employs TRBV6-1 and TRBJ2-2; D gene ambiguous. The CDR3 loop spans 14 amino acids. The ends were cut back, 6 bases at V and 6 bases at J, with 14 bases in the middle. Per germline, CDR1 MNHNS and CDR2 SASEGT.

This clonotype was detected a few times. The chain uses TRBV11-1 and TRBJ2-6; 7 bases are a match to TRBD1. Germline CDR1 is SGHAT and CDR2 is FQDESV (reference sequence). V lost 11 bases and J lost 5; bases outside the gene matches: 18. This CDR3 comprises 17 residues. CDR3 region: CAGTKTGQGFRANVLTF. The DNA for the CDR3 is TGTGCCGGCACTAAGACAGGGCAAGGATTTAGGGCCAACGTCCTGACTTTC.

This clonotype was detected only a few times. This chain links TRBV15 with TRBJ2-1; no clear D. Trimming shortened V by 4 bases and J by 9 bases, and 16 bases separated the two germline ends. Germline lookup yields CDR1 LNHNV and CDR2 YYDKDF (reference sequence). This CDR3 is 14 amino acids long. In DNA, the CDR3 is TGTGCCACCAGCAACTCCCCGTCCGGGTCTGAGCAGTTCTTC. As protein: CATSNSPSGSEQFF.

In this sample, this clonotype turned up a few times. V gene TRBV3-1 combines with J gene TRBJ1-1; D is perhaps TRBD1 (5 bases). V lost 0 bases, J lost 2 bases, and 10 bases lay in between. The CDR3 has 15 amino acids. The germline V gene has CDR1 LGHDT and CDR2 YNNKEL (reference sequence). The CDR3 region is CASSQDLRGNTEAFF. The CDR3 nucleotides are TGTGCCAGCAGCCAAGATTTGAGGGGCAACACTGAAGCTTTCTTT.

The J gene is TRBJ2-1, the V gene TRBV3-1; 8 bases match TRBD2. Germline CDR1 LGHDT, CDR2 YNNKEL (reference sequence). The CDR3 spans 16 residues. V lost 5 bases to trimming and J lost 1 base; unmatched junction nucleotides: 7. The chain's CDR3 is CASSERGLESYNEQFF. The CDR3 DNA is TGTGCCAGCAGCGAAAGGGGACTAGAATCCTACAATGAGCAGTTCTTC.

This clonotype is medium-sized within its sample. The chain has TRBV12-3 or TRBV12-4 and TRBJ1-5; a possible D gene is TRBD1 (5 bases). V dropped 8 bases and J dropped 6 bases, with 17 bases sitting between them. The CDR3 runs 14 residues. CDR3 DNA sequence: TGTGCCAGCGGCCAGATGGGGGGTGGTCAGCCCCAGCATTTT. It specifies CASGQMGGGQPQHF.

In this sample, this clonotype turned up many times. The gene calls are TRBV12-3 or TRBV12-4 and TRBJ2-4, with a possible D match to TRBD2 (7 bases). V lost 6 bases and J 0 bases, leaving 18 bases between the germline ends. This CDR3 comprises 17 residues. The CDR3 DNA sequence: TGTGCCAGCAGCCTAGGGGGGGGGCGGCTAGCCAAAAACATTCAGTACTTC. Protein sequence: CASSLGGGRLAKNIQYF.

The V and J genes are TRBV15 and TRBJ2-2, with unresolved D. This CDR3 region has 13 residues. V lost 8 bases, J lost 0 bases, and 7 bases lay in between. The germline gives CDR1 LNHNV, CDR2 YYDKDF (reference sequence). As DNA, the CDR3 is TGTGCCACCGAATGGCCGAACACCGGGGAGCTGTTTTTT. Translated, it gives CATEWPNTGELFF.

This clonotype was found many times. The chain uses TRBV28 and TRBJ2-5; D unresolved. The CDR3 contains 14 residues. Per the germline V gene, CDR1 is MDHEN and CDR2 is SYDVKM. V lost 5 bases and J 2 bases, leaving 12 bases between the germline ends. This CDR3 is CASSPRGRQETQYF. The DNA for the CDR3 is TGTGCCAGCAGTCCCAGAGGAAGGCAAGAGACCCAGTACTTC.

This clonotype was recorded at least ten times. The chain recombines TRBV7-3 with TRBJ2-5, with 9 bases matching TRBD2. Germline V gene data show CDR1 as SGHTA and CDR2 as FQGTGA. This CDR3 comprises 14 residues. After removal of 5 bases from V and 5 bases from J, the junction contained 6 bases not matched to a gene. Written as DNA, the CDR3 is TGTGCCAGCAGCCCCCATAGCGGGAGTGAGACCCAGTACTTC. It is translated as CASSPHSGSETQYF.

This clonotype has only a few counts. V is TRBV6-1 and J is TRBJ1-4, with 8 bases matching TRBD1. The CDR3 is made up of 15 amino acids. The junction had 9 bases not matched to a gene; V was cut back by 5 bases and J by 7 bases. Germline assignment: CDR1 MNHNS and CDR2 SASEGT. The CDR3 DNA follows: TGTGCCAGCAGTAAGCAGGGGGCTGCGGGTGAAAAACTGTTTTTT. Translated: CASSKQGAAGEKLFF.

There are a few counts of this clonotype. The chain links TRBV12-5 to TRBJ2-1; D remains unclear. The germline V gene has CDR1 LGHNT and CDR2 FRNRAP. This CDR3 region has 13 residues. Trimming cost V 1 base and J 9 bases, with 10 bases left between them. The CDR3, as DNA: TGTGCTAGTGGTTTGGACTCGGTTCGTGAGCAGTTCTTC. Translation gives CASGLDSVREQFF.

This chain links TRBV6-2 or TRBV6-3 with TRBJ2-1; 8 bases map to TRBD2. V trimming: 2 bases; J trimming: 5 bases; junction bases outside the gene matches: 5. In germline, CDR1 is MNHEY, CDR2 SVGEGT. This CDR3 is 15 amino acids long. The CDR3 coding sequence is TGTGCCAGCAGTTACCGGCGGGGGGTCAACAATGAGCAGTTCTTC. It encodes CASSYRRGVNNEQFF.

V and J are TRBV6-2 or TRBV6-3 and TRBJ2-7, with D perhaps matching TRBD1 (5 bases). This CDR3 has 15 residues. The ends were cut back, 6 bases at V and 0 bases at J, with 15 bases in the middle. The V gene's germline CDR1 is MNHEY and CDR2 SVGEGT. CDR3 sequence reads: CASSQRTDSSYEQYF. The CDR3 DNA reads as TGTGCCAGCAGCCAAAGAACAGACAGCTCCTACGAGCAGTACTTC.